This entry features one T cell receptor (beta chain) sequence. Its antigen is currently not known. No per-base quality is available; no much larger clone lies one base away. These data are taken from a study of technical replicates of blood from a handful of donors (dated by TCRdb to 2017 to 2019). The protocol used for the library was the immunoSEQ multiplex PCR assay. This immuneACCESS table, as held by TCRdb, lists in-frame sequences with V and J called but not all clones. Of the missing ones, under half trace to an unresolved V gene in checked studies; the others have no known cause. The sample profile shows 75,000 to 100,000 clones; around 96% of them were found once. The top ten constitute 0.26% of the sample. Germline trimming amounts to 4 bases on V and 0 bases on J, with 6 as the count of junction bases outside the gene matches. From cysteine to phenylalanine, the CDR3 is 16 amino acids long. The read is trimmed to its CDR3 DNA, 48 bases read in frame from base 1. The germline V gene encodes CDR1 MGHRA and CDR2 YSYEKL.

The rearranged segments are TRBV4-1 and TRBJ2-4; 7 nucleotides in the junction match TRBD1. The sequence derives from a human donor in good health. Sequences were obtained from T cells isolated from PBMCs. The CDR3 region reads CASSPGQPLAKNIQYF. The bases are TGCGCCAGCAGCCCGGGACAGCCCCTAGCCAAAAACATTCAGTACTTC.